These 17 T cell receptor beta chains were sequenced from one sample in a study of T cell changes during pregnancy in multiple sclerosis. Profiling relied on immunoSEQ multiplex PCR, and the TCRdb table lists in-frame clones only, not all of them. The sample has 100,000 or so clones; approximately 92% are singletons. This specimen consisted of peripheral blood, obtained in the second trimester of pregnancy. These receptors were collected from a female donor with multiple sclerosis, enrolled in a pregnancy study.

The rearrangement joins TRBV29-1 to TRBJ2-3, with 16 bases fitting TRBD2. The V gene end was trimmed by 7 bases and the J gene end by 6 bases; junction bases not matched to a gene: 7. Germline V gene lookup returns CDR1 SQVTM and CDR2 ANQGSEA. CDR3 length: 15 amino acids. The chain's CDR3 is CSAPGTSGGADTQYF. The DNA of the CDR3 is TGCAGCGCCCCCGGGACTAGCGGGGGGGCGGATACGCAGTATTTT.

The chain uses TRBV28 and TRBJ1-2; 10 bases fit TRBD1. V shed 3 bases, J shed 3 bases, and the junction held 10 bases outside the gene matches. In germline, CDR1 is MDHEN, CDR2 SYDVKM. The CDR3 extends over 17 amino acids. CDR3 loop: CASSLVIRQGAYYGYTF. For the CDR3, the DNA is TGTGCCAGCAGTTTGGTTATTAGACAGGGGGCCTACTATGGCTACACCTTC.

This clone was seen a few times. The chain uses TRBV7-9 and TRBJ1-3; 7 nucleotides agree with TRBD1. Germline V lookup: CDR1 SEHNR, CDR2 FQNEAQ (reference sequence). J was trimmed by 3 bases and V by 2 bases; bases with no gene match: 1. The CDR3 totals 14 residues. The CDR3 bases are TGTGCCAGCAGCTTATCAGGGGGTGGAAACACCATATATTTT. Its protein product is CASSLSGGGNTIYF. The whole variable domain, filled in from reference TRBV7-9 and TRBJ1-3, reads DTGVSQNPRHKITKRGQNVTFRCDPISEHNRLYWYRQTLGQGPEFLTYFQNEAQLEKSRLLSDRFSAERPKGSFSTLEIQRTEQGDSAMYLCASSLSGGGNTIYFGEGSWLTVV.

This sequence joins TRBV28 and TRBJ1-2; 7 bases fit TRBD1. V lost 6 bases and J lost 2; bases outside the gene matches: 3. CDR3 size: 13 residues. In germline, CDR1 is MDHEN, CDR2 SYDVKM. The CDR3 region is CASSLTGNYGYTF. The CDR3 DNA sequence: TGTGCCAGCAGCCTGACAGGGAACTATGGCTACACCTTC.

V is TRBV10-3 and J is TRBJ2-1, with D perhaps matching TRBD1 (6 bases). Germline loops: CDR1 ENHRY, CDR2 SYGVKD. The CDR3 totals 13 residues. Trimming removed 6 bases at V and 6 bases at J, with 12 bases between. The CDR3 sequence: CAIRVGQTNEQFF. In nucleotides, the CDR3 is TGTGCCATCAGAGTTGGACAGACCAATGAGCAGTTCTTC.

This sequence joins TRBV28 and TRBJ2-7; 10 positions match TRBD2. Germline assignment: CDR1 MDHEN and CDR2 SYDVKM. The CDR3 runs to 17 residues. V lost 6 bases and J lost 0; bases outside the gene matches: 11. The CDR3 region is CASSTPAPSGGSYEQYF. CDR3 in DNA: TGTGCCAGCAGCACTCCCGCCCCTAGCGGGGGCTCCTACGAGCAGTACTTC.

V gene TRBV28 combines with J gene TRBJ2-5; 9 bases map to TRBD2. Germline CDR1 MDHEN, CDR2 SYDVKM. Unmatched junction bases numbered 5, after V lost 5 bases and J lost 4 bases. This CDR3 has 14 residues. In nucleotides, the CDR3 is TGTGCCAGCAGTATAGCGGGAGATTTAGAGACCCAGTACTTC. It codes for CASSIAGDLETQYF.

The gene calls are TRBV27 and TRBJ1-1, with D tentatively TRBD1 (5 bases). The ends were cut back, 1 base at V and 2 bases at J, with 11 bases in the middle. The CDR3 runs to 15 residues. Germline CDR1 is MNHEY and CDR2 is SMNVEV (reference sequence). This CDR3 reads CASSLWGGLNTEAFF. CDR3 nucleotide sequence: TGTGCCAGCAGTTTATGGGGGGGTCTAAACACTGAAGCTTTCTTT.

This sequence joins TRBV27 and TRBJ2-1; perhaps TRBD1 as D (6 bases). This CDR3 comprises 16 residues. Trimming stripped 6 bases from V and 4 bases from J, with 19 bases between. Germline loops: CDR1 MNHEY, CDR2 SMNVEV (reference sequence). The CDR3 DNA reads as TGTGCCAGCAGGAGTCGCCCGGGGACACATTACAATGAGCAGTTCTTC. Its translation: CASRSRPGTHYNEQFF.

CDR3 protein: CASSLLGQGGPEAFF. CDR3 in DNA: TGTGCCAGCAGCTTACTAGGACAGGGAGGACCTGAAGCTTTCTTT. The genes are TRBV7-3 and TRBJ1-1; 8 positions match TRBD1. The germline CDR1 and CDR2 sequences are SGHTA and FQGTGA. This CDR3 spans 15 amino acids. Trimming took 2 bases from V and 6 from J; bases not matched to a gene: 8.

Written as DNA, the CDR3 is TGTGCCAGTAGTATCCGGGCAGGGGCTCAGCCCCAGCATTTT. Translated: CASSIRAGAQPQHF. The chain uses TRBV19 and TRBJ1-5; D may be TRBD1 (6 bases). Germline V gives CDR1 LNHDA, CDR2 SQIVND (reference sequence). V was shortened by 3 bases and J by 6 bases, with 12 bases between the two germline ends. The CDR3 has 14 amino acids.

The rearrangement joins TRBV18 to TRBJ1-4; D is uncertain. Trimming removed 1 base at V and 9 bases at J, with 15 bases between. CDR3 length: 15 amino acids. CDR1 is KGHSH and CDR2 is LQKENI in the germline V gene. The CDR3 here is CASSPQVAAGQKLFF. The CDR3 DNA is TGTGCCAGCTCACCACAGGTAGCGGCAGGCCAAAAACTGTTTTTT. Full variable domain (outside the CDR3, taken from reference TRBV18 and TRBJ1-4): NAGVMQNPRHLVRRRGQEARLRCSPMKGHSHVYWYRQLPEEGLKFMVYLQKENIIDESGMPKERFSAEFPKEGPSILRIQQVVRGDSAAYFCASSPQVAAGQKLFFGSGTQLSVL.

The chain has TRBV7-2 and TRBJ1-6; D possibly corresponds to TRBD1 (6 bases). CDR3 size: 15 residues. The V end lost 1 base, the J end lost 8 bases, and 12 bases lay between the germline ends. The germline V gene encodes CDR1 SGHTA and CDR2 FQGNSA. CDR3 bases: TGTGCCAGCAGCTTAGTGGGCAGGGGAGATTCACCCCTCCACTTT. It is translated as CASSLVGRGDSPLHF.

V usage is TRBV9 and J usage is TRBJ1-6; possibly TRBD1 for D (6 bases). This CDR3 comprises 16 residues. V shed 4 bases and J shed 4 bases, with 15 bases lying between them. Germline values: CDR1 SGDLS, CDR2 YYNGEE. CDR3 DNA sequence: TGTGCCAGCAGCCCACGACAGGAACTTTATAATTCACCCCTCCACTTT. The encoded protein is CASSPRQELYNSPLHF.

This chain joins TRBV10-3 and TRBJ2-7, with 9 bases identical to TRBD2. Germline CDR1 and CDR2: ENHRY and SYGVKD. V lost 0 bases, J lost 3 bases, and 9 bases stayed unmatched. The CDR3 has 17 residues. CDR3 in amino acids: CAISESGRVSGGYEQYF. CDR3 coding DNA: TGTGCCATCAGTGAGTCGGGGCGGGTTAGCGGGGGCTACGAGCAGTACTTC.

V is TRBV2 and J is TRBJ2-7, with D possibly TRBD2 on 6 matching bases. Per germline, CDR1 SNHLY and CDR2 FYNNEI. With 3 bases removed from V and 0 bases from J, the gap between germline ends came to 12 bases. CDR3 size: 15 residues. CDR3 protein: CASSDGDLSSYEQYF. The CDR3 nucleotides read TGTGCCAGCAGTGACGGGGACTTATCCTCCTACGAGCAGTACTTC.

The chain employs TRBV19 and TRBJ2-5, with D possibly matching TRBD2 (6 bases). The CDR3 contains 16 residues. Trimming pared 2 bases from V and 4 bases from J, leaving 17 bases between. Germline-derived CDR1 and CDR2 are LNHDA and SQIVND (reference sequence). The CDR3 spells CASSIKPLRGGETQYF. In nucleotides, the CDR3 is TGTGCCAGTAGTATAAAGCCCTTAAGGGGAGGAGAGACCCAGTACTTC.